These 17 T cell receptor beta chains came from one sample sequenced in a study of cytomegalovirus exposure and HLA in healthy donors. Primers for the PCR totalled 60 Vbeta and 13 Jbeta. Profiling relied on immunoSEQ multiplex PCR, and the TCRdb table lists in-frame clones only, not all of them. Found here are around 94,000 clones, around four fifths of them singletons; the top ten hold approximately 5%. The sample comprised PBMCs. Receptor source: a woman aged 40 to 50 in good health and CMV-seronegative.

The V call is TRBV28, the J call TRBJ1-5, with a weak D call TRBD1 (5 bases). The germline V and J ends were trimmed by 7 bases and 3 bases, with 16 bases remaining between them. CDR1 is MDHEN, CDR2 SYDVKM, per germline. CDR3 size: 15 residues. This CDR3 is CASTGRMAYNQPQHF. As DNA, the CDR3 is TGTGCCAGCACAGGGAGGATGGCTTACAATCAGCCCCAGCATTTT.

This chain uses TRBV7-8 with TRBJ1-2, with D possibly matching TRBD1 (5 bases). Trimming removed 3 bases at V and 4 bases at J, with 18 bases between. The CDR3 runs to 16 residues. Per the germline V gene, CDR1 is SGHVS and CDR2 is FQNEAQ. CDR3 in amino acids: CASSFATLPGAYGYTF. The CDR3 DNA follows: TGTGCCAGCAGCTTTGCAACGCTCCCTGGGGCCTATGGCTACACCTTC.

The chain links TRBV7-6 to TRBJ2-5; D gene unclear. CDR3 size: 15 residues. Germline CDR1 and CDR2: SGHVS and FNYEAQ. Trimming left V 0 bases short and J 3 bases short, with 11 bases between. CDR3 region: CASSLAWSVKETQYF. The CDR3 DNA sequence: TGTGCCAGCAGCTTAGCGTGGAGCGTTAAAGAGACCCAGTACTTC.

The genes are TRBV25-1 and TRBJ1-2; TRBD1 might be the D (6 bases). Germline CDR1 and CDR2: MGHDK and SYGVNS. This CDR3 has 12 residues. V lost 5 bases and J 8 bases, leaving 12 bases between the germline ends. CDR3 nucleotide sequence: TGTGCCAGCAGTAGCACAGGGTTAGGCTACACCTTC. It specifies CASSSTGLGYTF.

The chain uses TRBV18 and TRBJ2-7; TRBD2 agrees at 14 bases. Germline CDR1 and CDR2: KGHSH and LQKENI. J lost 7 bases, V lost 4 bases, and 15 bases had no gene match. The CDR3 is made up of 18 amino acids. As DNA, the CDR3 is TGTGCCAGCTCACTATGGACTAGCGGGGGGTCTGACTCGCGGGAGCAGTACTTC. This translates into CASSLWTSGGSDSREQYF. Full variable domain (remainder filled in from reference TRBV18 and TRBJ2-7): NAGVMQNPRHLVRRRGQEARLRCSPMKGHSHVYWYRQLPEEGLKFMVYLQKENIIDESGMPKERFSAEFPKEGPSILRIQQVVRGDSAAYFCASSLWTSGGSDSREQYFGPGTRLTVT.

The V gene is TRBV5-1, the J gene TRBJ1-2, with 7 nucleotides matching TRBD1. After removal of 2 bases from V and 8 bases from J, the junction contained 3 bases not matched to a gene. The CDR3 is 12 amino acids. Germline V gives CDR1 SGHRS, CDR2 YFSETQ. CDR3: CASSFQGDGYTF. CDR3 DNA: TGCGCCAGCAGCTTCCAGGGGGACGGCTACACCTTC.

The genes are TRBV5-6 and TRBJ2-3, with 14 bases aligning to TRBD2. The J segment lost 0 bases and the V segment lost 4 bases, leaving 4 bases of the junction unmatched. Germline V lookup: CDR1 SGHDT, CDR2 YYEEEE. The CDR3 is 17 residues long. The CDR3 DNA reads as TGTGCCAGCAGCGCCCGACTAGCGGGGGGGAGCACAGATACGCAGTATTTT. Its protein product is CASSARLAGGSTDTQYF.

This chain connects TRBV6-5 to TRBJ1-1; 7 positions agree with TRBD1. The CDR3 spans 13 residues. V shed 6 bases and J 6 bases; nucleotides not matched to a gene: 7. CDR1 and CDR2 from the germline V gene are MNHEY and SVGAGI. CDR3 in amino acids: CASSPTGNAEAFF. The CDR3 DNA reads TGTGCCAGCAGCCCGACAGGGAATGCTGAAGCTTTCTTT.

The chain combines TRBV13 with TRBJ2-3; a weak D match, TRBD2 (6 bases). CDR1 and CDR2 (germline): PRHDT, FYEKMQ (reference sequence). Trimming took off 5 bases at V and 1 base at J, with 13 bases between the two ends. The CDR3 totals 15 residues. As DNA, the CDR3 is TGTGCCAGCAGCACCGAGGAGGGACGCACAGATACGCAGTATTTT. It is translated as CASSTEEGRTDTQYF.

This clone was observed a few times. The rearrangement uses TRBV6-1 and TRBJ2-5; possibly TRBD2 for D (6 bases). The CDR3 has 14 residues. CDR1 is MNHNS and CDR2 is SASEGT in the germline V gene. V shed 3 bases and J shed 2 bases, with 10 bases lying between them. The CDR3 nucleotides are TGTGCCAGCAGTGAGCAGGGAGGTCAAGAGACCCAGTACTTC. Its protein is CASSEQGGQETQYF.

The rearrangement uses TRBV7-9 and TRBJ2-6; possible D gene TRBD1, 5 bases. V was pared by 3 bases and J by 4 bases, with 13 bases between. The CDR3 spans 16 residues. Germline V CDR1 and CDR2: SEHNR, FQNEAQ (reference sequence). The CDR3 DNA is TGTGCCAGCAGCTTGAGTACAGGCCTCGGGGCCAACGTCCTGACTTTC. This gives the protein CASSLSTGLGANVLTF.

The CDR3 protein is CASSPSVGGREWDEQFF. The CDR3 region has the DNA TGTGCCAGCAGCCCCTCGGTGGGGGGGCGAGAATGGGATGAGCAGTTCTTC. The chain carries TRBV7-2 and TRBJ2-1, with TRBD2 as a possible D gene (7 bases). V was cut by 5 bases and J by 8 bases, with 25 bases left in between. The CDR3 loop spans 17 amino acids. Germline CDR1 reads SGHTA; CDR2 reads FQGNSA.

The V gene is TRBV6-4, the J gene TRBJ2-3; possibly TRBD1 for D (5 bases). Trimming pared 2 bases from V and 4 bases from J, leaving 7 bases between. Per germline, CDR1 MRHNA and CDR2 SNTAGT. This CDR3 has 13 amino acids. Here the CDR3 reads CASSDRGSDTQYF. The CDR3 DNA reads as TGTGCCAGCAGTGACAGGGGTTCAGATACGCAGTATTTT.

The CDR3 spells CASSYDRNTEAFF. DNA of the CDR3: TGTGCCAGCAGCTACGACAGAAACACTGAAGCTTTCTTT. The chain has TRBV7-6 and TRBJ1-1; maybe TRBD1 (5 bases). Germline CDR1 and CDR2: SGHVS and FNYEAQ. V lost 4 bases to trimming and J lost 2 bases, with 8 bases between them. The CDR3 is 13 residues long.

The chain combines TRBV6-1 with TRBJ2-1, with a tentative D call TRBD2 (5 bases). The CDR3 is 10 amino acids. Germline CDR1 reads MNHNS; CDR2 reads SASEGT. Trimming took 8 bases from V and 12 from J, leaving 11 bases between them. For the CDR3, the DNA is TGTGCCAGCGGTCGGGAATGGCAGTTCTTC. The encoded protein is CASGREWQFF.

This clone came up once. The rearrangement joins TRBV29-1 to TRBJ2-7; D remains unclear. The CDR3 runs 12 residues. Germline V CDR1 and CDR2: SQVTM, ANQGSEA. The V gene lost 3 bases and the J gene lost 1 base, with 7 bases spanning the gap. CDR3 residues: CSVEEQSYEQYF. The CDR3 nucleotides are TGCAGCGTTGAGGAACAGTCCTACGAGCAGTACTTC.

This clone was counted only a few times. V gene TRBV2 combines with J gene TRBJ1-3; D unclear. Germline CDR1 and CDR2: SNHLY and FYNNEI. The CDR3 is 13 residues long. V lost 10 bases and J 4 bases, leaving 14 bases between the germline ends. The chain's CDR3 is CAIDTWSGNTIYF. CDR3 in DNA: TGTGCCATCGACACTTGGTCCGGAAACACCATATATTTT.